A selection of T cell receptor beta chains follows, all from one sample in a study of CD8 T cells in Susac syndrome. Via MiXCR, TCRdb re-called the immunoSEQ multiplex PCR reads, giving one row per CDR3 protein. The sample has 55,000 to 80,000 distinct CDR3 sequences, roughly 93% seen once. The sample comprised CD4+ T cells from PBMCs. The source of these receptors is a human donor with Susac syndrome. The CDR3 runs from the conserved cysteine through the conserved F or W. The D gene is left open where the match is weak. Rows give clone size only sometimes, using once, few, many, or a class for an expanded clone.

j_call	d_call	v_call	cdr3_length	clone_size	cdr3_aa	cdr3_nt
TRBJ2-1	TRBD2	TRBV20-1	13	NA	CALQRGAENEQFF	TGCGCCCTCCAGCGGGGGGCCGAAAATGAGCAGTTCTTC
TRBJ2-5	TRBD1	TRBV6-5	14	NA	CASSYRGRVETQYF	TGTGCCAGCAGTTACAGGGGGCGTGTAGAGACCCAGTACTTC
TRBJ1-5	TRBD1	TRBV28	13	NA	CASSFDRVQPQHF	TGTGCCAGCAGTTTTGACAGGGTTCAGCCCCAGCATTTT
TRBJ1-5	NA	TRBV28	12	few	CASSLLNQPQHF	TGTGCCAGCAGTTTGCTCAATCAGCCCCAGCATTTT
TRBJ2-1	TRBD2	TRBV30	16	once	CAGRTSGGAEYNEQFF	TGTGCCGGTCGAACTAGCGGGGGGGCGGAATACAATGAGCAGTTCTTC
TRBJ1-2	NA	TRBV28	15	NA	CASSLLGGSNYGYTF	TGTGCCAGCAGTTTACTCGGGGGATCTAACTATGGCTACACCTTC
TRBJ1-2	NA	TRBV18	14	NA	CASSPRTVNYGYTF	TGTGCCAGCTCACCCCGGACAGTAAACTATGGCTACACCTTC
TRBJ2-3	TRBD1	TRBV20-1	13	NA	CRAGEGASDTQYF	TGCAGGGCTGGAGAGGGGGCGTCGGATACGCAGTATTTT
TRBJ2-7	NA	TRBV7-9	14	few	CASSRMGESYEQYF	TGTGCCAGCAGCCGAATGGGGGAGTCCTACGAGCAGTACTTC
TRBJ1-4	TRBD1	TRBV29-1	13	NA	CSGTGGLHEKLFF	TGCAGCGGAACAGGGGGACTTCATGAAAAACTGTTTTTT
TRBJ2-3	NA	TRBV5-6	19	NA	CASSSRPDRFPTSTDTQYF	TGTGCCAGCAGCTCCCGACCGGATAGGTTCCCTACTAGCACAGATACGCAGTATTTT
TRBJ2-5	NA	TRBV5-1	14	few	CASSLGRAPETQYF	TGCGCCAGCAGCTTGGGACGCGCTCCGGAGACCCAGTACTTC
TRBJ2-6	NA	TRBV5-6	20	once	CASSPIRPGVVNSGANVLTF	TGTGCCAGCAGCCCGATCCGGCCAGGGGTTGTAAACTCTGGGGCCAACGTCCTGACTTTC
TRBJ1-2	NA	TRBV7-2	16	NA	CASSRAGPVNRYGYTF	TGTGCCAGCAGCAGGGCGGGACCGGTGAATCGCTATGGCTACACCTTC
TRBJ2-3	NA	TRBV7-9	16	NA	CASSSGTRHFTDTQYF	TGTGCCAGCAGCTCTGGGACAAGGCACTTCACAGATACGCAGTATTTT
TRBJ1-1	NA	TRBV7-6	15	NA	CASSLSPDSNTEAFF	TGTGCCAGCAGCTTAAGCCCGGACTCGAACACTGAAGCTTTCTTT
TRBJ2-7	NA	TRBV7-2	13	few	CASSLAPHYEQYF	TGTGCCAGCAGCTTGGCCCCTCACTACGAGCAGTACTTC
TRBJ2-7	NA	TRBV19	14	NA	CASSEGTLTYEQYF	TGTGCCAGTAGCGAGGGGACACTCACCTACGAGCAGTACTTC
TRBJ2-3	NA	TRBV28	15	NA	CASIPGTFSTDTQYF	TGTGCCAGCATCCCCGGGACATTTAGCACAGATACGCAGTATTTT
TRBJ2-6	TRBD2	TRBV11-2	18	NA	CASSLALAVHSGANVLTF	TGTGCCAGCAGCTTGGCTCTAGCGGTCCACTCTGGGGCCAACGTCCTGACTTTC
TRBJ2-7	NA	TRBV28	14	NA	CASARTTTFYEQYF	TGTGCCAGCGCAAGGACTACTACATTCTACGAGCAGTACTTC
TRBJ2-7	NA	TRBV9	16	NA	CASSVGGAGGRGEQYF	TGTGCCAGCAGCGTAGGTGGGGCAGGCGGGCGAGGAGAGCAGTACTTC
TRBJ2-3	NA	TRBV28	13	once	CASSPWTRGTQYF	TGTGCCAGCAGTCCTTGGACCCGAGGGACGCAGTATTTT
TRBJ1-1	NA	TRBV6-2/TRBV6-3	15	NA	CATHHLDNRVTEAFF	TGTGCCACCCATCACCTCGACAACCGGGTCACTGAAGCTTTCTTT
TRBJ2-4	TRBD2	TRBV20-1	18	NA	CSAQFSGGALLAKNIQYF	TGCAGTGCCCAATTTAGCGGGGGGGCTCTCTTAGCCAAAAACATTCAGTACTTC
TRBJ1-4	NA	TRBV20-1	14	NA	CSANHPNLREKLFF	TGCAGTGCTAACCACCCCAACCTGCGGGAAAAACTGTTTTTT
TRBJ1-5	NA	TRBV20-1	14	NA	CSAPAGGALQPQHF	TGCAGTGCTCCTGCCGGAGGGGCTCTTCAGCCCCAGCATTTT
TRBJ1-1	TRBD1	TRBV29-1	13	NA	CSVARDRVTEAFF	TGCAGCGTTGCCCGGGACAGGGTTACTGAAGCTTTCTTT
TRBJ1-6	NA	TRBV7-9	15	NA	CASSWDLFGNSPLHF	TGTGCCAGCAGCTGGGACCTGTTCGGGAACTCACCCCTCCACTTT
TRBJ2-1	NA	TRBV2	16	once	CASSDLFQRGYNEQFF	TGTGCCAGCAGTGATCTATTCCAGCGCGGCTACAATGAGCAGTTCTTC
TRBJ2-7	NA	TRBV19	13	NA	CASSIRGAVEQYF	TGTGCCAGTAGTATTCGGGGGGCGGTCGAGCAGTACTTC
TRBJ2-2	TRBD1	TRBV9	16	once	CASSPWTGGASGELFF	TGTGCCAGCAGCCCATGGACAGGGGGCGCCTCCGGGGAGCTGTTTTTT
TRBJ2-2	TRBD1	TRBV6-2/TRBV6-3	17	once	CASSYSPGQGYTGELFF	TGTGCCAGCAGTTACTCACCGGGACAGGGGTACACCGGGGAGCTGTTTTTT
TRBJ2-3	NA	TRBV9	16	NA	CASSRRLGLGVDTQYF	TGTGCCAGCAGCCGTCGTCTCGGGCTCGGAGTGGATACGCAGTATTTT
TRBJ1-1	TRBD1	TRBV5-1	15	NA	CASSPRTGENTEAFF	TGCGCCAGCAGCCCACGGACAGGGGAGAACACTGAAGCTTTCTTT
TRBJ1-3	NA	TRBV21-1	19	NA	CASSKGHSRDRDSGNTIYF	TGTGCCAGCAGCAAAGGTCACTCCCGGGACAGAGACTCTGGAAACACCATATATTTT
TRBJ2-2	NA	TRBV30	12	NA	CAWSVRTGELFF	TGTGCCTGGAGTGTGAGGACCGGGGAGCTGTTTTTT
TRBJ2-7	NA	TRBV21-1	15	once	CASSKADREFYEQYF	TGTGCCAGCAGCAAAGCGGACAGGGAATTTTACGAGCAGTACTTC
TRBJ2-5	TRBD1	TRBV9	13	NA	CASSVEGAETQYF	TGTGCCAGCAGCGTTGAGGGGGCAGAGACCCAGTACTTC
TRBJ1-1	NA	TRBV19	13	NA	CASSILGDTEAFF	TGTGCCAGTAGTATCTTGGGGGACACTGAAGCTTTCTTT
TRBJ2-3	TRBD1	TRBV5-1	14	NA	CASSSGGGSDTQYF	TGCGCCAGCAGCTCAGGGGGCGGGTCAGATACGCAGTATTTT
TRBJ2-7	TRBD2	TRBV7-9	16	NA	CASSLGPGLAGLEQYF	TGTGCCAGCAGCTTAGGGCCCGGACTAGCGGGGCTCGAGCAGTACTTC
TRBJ1-1	NA	TRBV7-9	14	NA	CASSFRELDTEAFF	TGTGCCAGCAGCTTCAGGGAATTGGACACTGAAGCTTTCTTT
TRBJ1-3	TRBD1	TRBV6-5	19	NA	CASSYRPGTGEAHGNTIYF	TGTGCCAGCAGTTACCGTCCCGGGACAGGGGAGGCTCATGGAAACACCATATATTTT
TRBJ1-1	NA	TRBV28	13	NA	CASSPTPNTEAFF	TGTGCCAGCAGTCCGACTCCGAACACTGAAGCTTTCTTT
TRBJ1-1	TRBD1	TRBV5-6	17	NA	CASSFVQGQGVNTEAFF	TGTGCCAGCAGCTTTGTGCAGGGACAGGGGGTGAACACTGAAGCTTTCTTT
TRBJ2-2	NA	TRBV2	15	few	CASSGASVRGGELFF	TGTGCCAGCAGTGGAGCGAGTGTTCGGGGCGGGGAGCTGTTTTTT
TRBJ1-6	NA	TRBV5-7	12	NA	CASSVTTGPLHF	TGTGCCAGCAGCGTGACAACAGGGCCCCTCCACTTT
TRBJ2-1	NA	TRBV11-2	12	NA	CASSYALNEQFF	TGTGCCAGCAGCTATGCCCTTAATGAGCAGTTCTTC
TRBJ2-2	NA	TRBV29-1	13	NA	CSVEGPITGELFF	TGCAGCGTTGAGGGTCCTATCACCGGGGAGCTGTTTTTT
TRBJ2-1	TRBD1	TRBV4-1	15	NA	CASSRGQRYSNEQFF	TGCGCCAGCAGCCGGGGACAGCGATACAGCAATGAGCAGTTCTTC
TRBJ1-3	TRBD1	TRBV27	15	NA	CASSSAGTGRNTIYF	TGTGCCAGCAGTTCCGCCGGGACAGGGAGAAACACCATATATTTT
TRBJ2-3	NA	TRBV6-2/TRBV6-3	16	NA	CASTLGNHAGPDTQYF	TGTGCCAGCACTCTAGGAAATCACGCAGGTCCAGATACGCAGTATTTT
TRBJ1-5	NA	TRBV2	13	few	CASGGSGNQPQHF	TGTGCCAGCGGGGGGTCAGGGAACCAGCCCCAGCATTTT
TRBJ2-1	NA	TRBV28	15	NA	CASSPRLGGRNEQFF	TGTGCCAGCAGCCCTAGGTTAGGGGGGCGCAATGAGCAGTTCTTC
TRBJ1-2	NA	TRBV28	14	NA	CASSLRGAGYGYTF	TGTGCCAGCAGTTTACGGGGGGCTGGCTATGGCTACACCTTC
TRBJ2-3	TRBD1	TRBV4-1	16	few	CASSQSGQGASDTQYF	TGCGCCAGCAGCCAGTCCGGACAGGGGGCATCAGATACGCAGTATTTT